This T cell receptor (beta chain) was captured by sequencing in a study of CD8+ T cells in alopecia areata. The treatment here: oral pan-JAK inhibitor, 5-10 mg twice daily. Both peripheral blood and punch biopsies of lesional scalp skin were obtained from patients who had alopecia areata. General study results and limits: Clonality in the scalp and expanded CD8+ clones ranked among the top 100 were significantly decreased by tofacitinib. Mice showed TCR sharing more clearly than patients did, possibly owing to HLA.

Sequencing templates came from extracted RNA that was reverse transcribed into cDNA. This table comes from immunoSEQ multiplex PCR, and its TCRdb copy is limited to in-frame clones, with some not included. The sample records some 190,000 clones, under 80% being singletons. The CDR3 has 14 amino acids. Germline lookup yields CDR1 WNHNN and CDR2 SYGVQD (reference sequence). Trimming removed 4 bases from V and 2 bases from J; junction bases left unmatched: 5. With regard to this clone: No antigen is known for it.

The material was CD4+ T cells sorted from blood, obtained at approximately week 50, from a patient treated with tofacitinib. This TCR came from a human donor with alopecia areata. The rearrangement links TRBV10-1 to TRBJ2-7, with 7 nucleotides matching TRBD1. The CDR3, as DNA: TGCGCCAGCAGTGCACAGGGGTCTACCTACGAGCAGTACTTC. This encodes CASSAQGSTYEQYF.